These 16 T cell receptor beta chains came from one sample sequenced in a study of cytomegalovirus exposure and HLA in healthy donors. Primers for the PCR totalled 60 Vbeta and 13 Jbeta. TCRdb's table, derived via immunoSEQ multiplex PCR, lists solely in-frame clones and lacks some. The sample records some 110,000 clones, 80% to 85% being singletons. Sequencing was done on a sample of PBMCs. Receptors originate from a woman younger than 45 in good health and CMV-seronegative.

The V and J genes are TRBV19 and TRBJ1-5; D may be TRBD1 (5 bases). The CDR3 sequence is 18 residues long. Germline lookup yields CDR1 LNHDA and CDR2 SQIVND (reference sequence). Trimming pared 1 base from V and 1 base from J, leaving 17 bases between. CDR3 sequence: CASSIGEPGPESNQPQHF. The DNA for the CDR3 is TGTGCCAGTAGTATAGGGGAACCAGGGCCGGAAAGCAATCAGCCCCAGCATTTT.

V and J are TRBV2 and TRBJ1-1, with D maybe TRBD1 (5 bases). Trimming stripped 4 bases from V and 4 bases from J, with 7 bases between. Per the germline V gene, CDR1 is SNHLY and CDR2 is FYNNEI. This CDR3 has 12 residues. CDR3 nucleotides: TGTGCCAGCAGTGGACAGAGCACTGAAGCTTTCTTT. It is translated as CASSGQSTEAFF.

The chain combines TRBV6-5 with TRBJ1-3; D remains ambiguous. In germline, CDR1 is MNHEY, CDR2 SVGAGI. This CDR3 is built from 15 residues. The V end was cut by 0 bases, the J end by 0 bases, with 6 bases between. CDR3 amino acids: CASSYSFNSGNTIYF. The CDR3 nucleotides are TGTGCCAGCAGTTACTCGTTCAACTCTGGAAACACCATATATTTT.

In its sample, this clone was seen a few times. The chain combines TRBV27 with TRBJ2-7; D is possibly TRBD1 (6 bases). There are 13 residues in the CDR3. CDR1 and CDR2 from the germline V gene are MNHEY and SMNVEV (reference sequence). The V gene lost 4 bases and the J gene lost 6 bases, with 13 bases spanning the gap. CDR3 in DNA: TGTGCCAGCAGTTGGGGACAAACGACCGAGCAGTACTTC. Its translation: CASSWGQTTEQYF.

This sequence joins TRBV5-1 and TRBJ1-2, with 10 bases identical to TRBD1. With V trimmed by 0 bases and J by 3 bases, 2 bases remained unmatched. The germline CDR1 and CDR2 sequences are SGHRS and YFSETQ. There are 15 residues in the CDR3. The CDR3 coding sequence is TGCGCCAGCAGCTTGGAGGGGACAGGGGACTATGGCTACACCTTC. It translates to CASSLEGTGDYGYTF.

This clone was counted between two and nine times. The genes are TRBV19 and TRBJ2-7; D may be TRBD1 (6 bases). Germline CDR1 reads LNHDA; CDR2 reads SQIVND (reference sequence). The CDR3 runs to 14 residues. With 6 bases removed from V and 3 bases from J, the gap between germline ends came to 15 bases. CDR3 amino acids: CASRLRTESYEQYF. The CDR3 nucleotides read TGTGCCAGTAGACTAAGGACAGAGAGCTACGAGCAGTACTTC.

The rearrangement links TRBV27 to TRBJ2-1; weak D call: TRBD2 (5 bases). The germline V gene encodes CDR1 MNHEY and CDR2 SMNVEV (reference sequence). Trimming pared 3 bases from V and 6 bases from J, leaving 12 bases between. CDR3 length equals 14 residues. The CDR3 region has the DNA TGTGCCAGCAGTTTCCCGCTAGCAGGCAATGAGCAGTTCTTC. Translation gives CASSFPLAGNEQFF.

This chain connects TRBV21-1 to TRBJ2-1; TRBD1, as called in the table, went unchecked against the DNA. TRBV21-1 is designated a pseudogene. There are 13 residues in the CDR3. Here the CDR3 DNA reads TGTGCCAGGGGGCGACTCTCCTACAATGAGCAGTTCTTC. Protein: CARGRLSYNEQFF.

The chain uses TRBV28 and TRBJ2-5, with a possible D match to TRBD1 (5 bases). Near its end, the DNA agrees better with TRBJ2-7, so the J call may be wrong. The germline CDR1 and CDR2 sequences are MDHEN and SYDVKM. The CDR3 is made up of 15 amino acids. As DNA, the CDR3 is TGTGCCAGCACTTGGGGCAGTCTTTCCTCCTACGAGCAGTACTTC. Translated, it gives CASTWGSLSSYEQYF.

CDR3 DNA sequence: TGTGCCAGTAGTGTGGGACAACTCTACGAGCAGTACTTC. Its translation: CASSVGQLYEQYF. The chain uses TRBV19 and TRBJ2-7, with D perhaps matching TRBD1 (6 bases). Deletions cut 5 bases from V and 3 bases from J, with 11 bases between. The length of the CDR3 is 13 residues. Germline lookup yields CDR1 LNHDA and CDR2 SQIVND (reference sequence).

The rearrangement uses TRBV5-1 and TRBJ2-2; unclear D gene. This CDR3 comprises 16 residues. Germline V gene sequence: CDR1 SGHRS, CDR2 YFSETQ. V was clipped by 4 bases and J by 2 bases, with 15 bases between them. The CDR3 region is CASSEFPTDNTGELFF. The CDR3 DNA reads TGCGCCAGCAGCGAATTCCCAACAGACAACACCGGGGAGCTGTTTTTT.

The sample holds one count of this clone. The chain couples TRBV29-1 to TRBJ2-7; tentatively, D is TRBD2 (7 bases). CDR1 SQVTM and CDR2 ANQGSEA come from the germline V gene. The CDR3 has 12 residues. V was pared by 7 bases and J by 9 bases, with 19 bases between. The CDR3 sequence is CSAGEGGGGQYF. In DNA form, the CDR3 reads TGCAGCGCGGGAGAGGGGGGGGGTGGGCAGTACTTC.

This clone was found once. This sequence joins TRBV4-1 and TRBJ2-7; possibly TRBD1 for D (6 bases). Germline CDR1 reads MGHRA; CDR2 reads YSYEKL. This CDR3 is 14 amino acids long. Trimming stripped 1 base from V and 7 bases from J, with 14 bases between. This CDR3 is CASSQGGRVAEQYF. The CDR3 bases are TGCGCCAGCAGCCAAGGGGGGCGGGTGGCAGAGCAGTACTTC.

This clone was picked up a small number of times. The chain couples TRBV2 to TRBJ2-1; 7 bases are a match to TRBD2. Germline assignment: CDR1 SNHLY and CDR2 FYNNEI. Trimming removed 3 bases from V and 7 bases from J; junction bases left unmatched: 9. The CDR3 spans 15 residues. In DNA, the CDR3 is TGTGCCAGCAGTGAGGGAGGGCCTGGAGGGAATGAGCAGTTCTTC. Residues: CASSEGGPGGNEQFF.

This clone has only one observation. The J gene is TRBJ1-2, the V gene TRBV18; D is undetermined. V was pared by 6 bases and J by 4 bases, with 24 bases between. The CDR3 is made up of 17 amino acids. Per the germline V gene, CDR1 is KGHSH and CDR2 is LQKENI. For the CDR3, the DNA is TGTGCCAGCTCCCCGACCACCCTAGGAGGAGGAACCTATGGCTACACCTTC. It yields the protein CASSPTTLGGGTYGYTF.

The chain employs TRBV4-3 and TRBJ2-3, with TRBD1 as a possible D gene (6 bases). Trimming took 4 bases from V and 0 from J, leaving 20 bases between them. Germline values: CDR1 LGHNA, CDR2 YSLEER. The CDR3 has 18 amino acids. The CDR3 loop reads CASSPFPPTGESTDTQYF. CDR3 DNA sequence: TGCGCCAGCAGCCCCTTCCCCCCGACAGGCGAAAGCACAGATACGCAGTATTTT.